This T cell receptor (beta chain) was identified during a study of cytomegalovirus exposure and HLA in healthy donors. Points from the study as a whole: Links to common viral pathogens appeared, in a later analysis, for several of the most significant clusters. Roughly uniform sequencing depth across donors was assumed, possibly incorrectly. Earlier analysis found most TCR beta V segments productive about 90% or about 30% of the time.

Germline values: CDR1 SNHLY, CDR2 FYNNEI. Trimming cost V 5 bases and J 3 bases, with 8 bases left between them. The CDR3 is made up of 12 amino acids. The PCR made use of 60 Vbeta and 13 Jbeta primers. Libraries were prepared by immunoSEQ multiplex PCR; TCRdb keeps only in-frame clonotypes and omits some of them. The sample table includes roughly 50,000 clones. About this clone itself: The target antigen is unknown.

The genes are TRBV2 and TRBJ2-7; maybe TRBD1 (5 bases). The receptor was isolated from a woman between 35 and 50 years old in good health and CMV-seronegative. Sequenced: PBMCs. The CDR3 region has the DNA TGTGCCAGCAGTTCTCAGGGCTACGAGCAGTACTTC. This encodes CASSSQGYEQYF.